This TCR beta chain was sequenced in a study of CD4+ T cells in melanoma. Study-wide findings and caveats: Diverse differentiation states were reported for melanoma neoantigen-specific CD4+ T cells. CD8+ T cell, macrophage and B cell function reportedly correlated with neoantigen-specific CD4+ T cells.

Assay: immunoSEQ multiplex PCR; the TCRdb copy retains only in-frame clones and omits some. The sample contains 6,000 to 8,500 clones, around 60% of which appear only once. This CDR3 comprises 15 residues. V lost 1 base to trimming and J lost 1 base, with 6 bases between them. CDR1 and CDR2 (germline): SGHKS, YYEKEE (reference sequence). Notes on this clone: The target antigen is unknown.

This chain connects TRBV5-5 to TRBJ2-6; D call uncertain. The receptor was derived from a human donor with melanoma. Sequenced input: cells from a culture (not recorded whether cultured in vitro). CDR3 bases: TGTGCCAGCAGCTTGCTTCTTTCTGGGGCCAACGTCCTGACTTTC. Translated, it gives CASSLLLSGANVLTF.